The 27 T cell receptor beta chains below come from one sample, sequenced in a study of shared clonotypes between healthy human individuals. Assay used: immunoSEQ multiplex PCR; TCRdb lists only in-frame clones, some missing. This sample carries roughly 2 million clones, 85% to 95% of them seen once, and the ten largest clones take roughly 0.13%. Sequencing was performed on naive CD4+ T cells sorted from blood. Subset of the sample: CD45RA+ positively selected. These receptors all stem from a man between 18 and 29 years old in good health.

The CDR3, as DNA: TGTGCCAGCAGTCCCATCGGTTTCACGGACACTGAAGCTTTCTTT. This gives the protein CASSPIGFTDTEAFF. The gene calls are TRBV27 and TRBJ1-1; D not resolved. The V and J ends lost 5 bases and 3 bases respectively, with 16 bases between them. CDR1 is MNHEY and CDR2 is SMNVEV in the germline V gene (reference sequence). The CDR3 is 15 amino acids.

This clone occurred once. The chain joins TRBV30 to TRBJ2-1, with D perhaps TRBD2 (5 bases). Per the germline V gene, CDR1 is GTSNPN and CDR2 is SVGIG (reference sequence). The CDR3 is 15 residues long. Trimming shortened V by 3 bases and J by 0 bases, and 12 bases separated the two germline ends. The CDR3 sequence is CAWSLDSLSYNEQFF. CDR3 in DNA: TGTGCCTGGAGCTTGGACTCCCTCTCCTACAATGAGCAGTTCTTC.

Details on this clone: At the DNA level, this CDR3 is encoded by other sequences in the same sample as well. The V and J genes are TRBV11-2 and TRBJ2-5; the match to TRBD2 covers 12 bases. Germline V gene sequence: CDR1 SGHAT, CDR2 FQNNGV. The length of the CDR3 is 15 residues. Losses at the gene ends were 4 bases for V and 5 bases for J; bases not matched to a gene: 5. The DNA of the CDR3 is TGTGCCAGCAGCTCTAGCGGGGGGGCAGGGGAGACCCAGTACTTC. The encoded protein is CASSSSGGAGETQYF.

This clone was seen many times. The chain carries TRBV9 and TRBJ2-1; D possibly uses TRBD1 or TRBD2 (5 bases each). V dropped 4 bases and J dropped 2 bases, with 10 bases sitting between them. CDR1 and CDR2 (germline): SGDLS, YYNGEE. The CDR3 covers 14 residues. As DNA, the CDR3 is TGTGCCAGCAGCCGGTTGGGGGCCTACAATGAGCAGTTCTTC. Its translation is CASSRLGAYNEQFF.

J is TRBJ2-2 and V is TRBV4-1, with D hard to call. The CDR3 spans 13 residues. Germline V gives CDR1 MGHRA, CDR2 YSYEKL. Trimming cost V 3 bases and J 6 bases, with 8 bases left between them. In DNA form, the CDR3 reads TGCGCCAGCAGCCATGGCGACGCCGGGGAGCTGTTTTTT. Residues: CASSHGDAGELFF.

A few counts support this clone. The V gene is TRBV10-1, the J gene TRBJ1-2; 9 bases are a match to TRBD1. CDR3 length equals 14 residues. The J segment lost 4 bases and the V segment lost 3 bases, leaving 3 bases of the junction unmatched. Germline V lookup: CDR1 WNHNN, CDR2 SYGVQD (reference sequence). In DNA, the CDR3 is TGCGCCAGCAGTGATTCGGACAGGGGCTATGGCTACACCTTC. It translates to CASSDSDRGYGYTF.

The rearrangement links TRBV23-1 to TRBJ1-5; maybe TRBD1 (6 bases). TRBV23-1 is flagged as an ORF with uncertain function. Trimming cost V 4 bases and J 0 bases, with 16 bases left between them. This CDR3 has 17 residues. The CDR3 loop reads CASSPGEACYSNQPQHF. The CDR3 DNA reads as TGCGCCAGCAGTCCAGGGGAGGCCTGTTATAGCAATCAGCCCCAGCATTTT.

Notes on this clone: The sample carries other DNA sequences with the same CDR3. The chain employs TRBV18 and TRBJ1-2; 9 bases fit TRBD1. The germline V gene encodes CDR1 KGHSH and CDR2 LQKENI. This CDR3 contains 15 residues. After removal of 1 base from V and 2 bases from J, the junction contained 2 bases not matched to a gene. This chain's CDR3 is CASSPLGQGNYGYTF. The CDR3 bases are TGTGCCAGCTCACCACTCGGACAGGGGAACTATGGCTACACCTTC.

The chain recombines TRBV6-5 with TRBJ2-6, with D uncertain. Germline V gives CDR1 MNHEY, CDR2 SVGAGI. CDR3 length: 15 residues. Trimming took off 0 bases at V and 2 bases at J, with 5 bases between the two ends. CDR3 DNA: TGTGCCAGCAGTTACTCGGGAACTGGGGCCAACGTCCTGACTTTC. Translated, it gives CASSYSGTGANVLTF.

V usage is TRBV18 and J usage is TRBJ2-4; D gene uncertain. Per the germline V gene, CDR1 is KGHSH and CDR2 is LQKENI. V was shortened by 0 bases and J by 6 bases, with 3 bases between the two germline ends. CDR3 length: 12 residues. The CDR3 is CASSPPLNIQYF. The DNA of the CDR3 is TGTGCCAGCTCACCACCTCTAAACATTCAGTACTTC.

The chain employs TRBV6-1 and TRBJ2-6; unclear D gene. This CDR3 has 15 residues. V was shortened by 2 bases and J by 8 bases, with 13 bases between the two germline ends. Germline CDR1 reads MNHNS; CDR2 reads SASEGT. The CDR3 loop is CASSEFPLLTNVLTF. CDR3 in DNA: TGTGCCAGCAGTGAATTTCCCCTCCTTACCAACGTCCTGACTTTC.

The V call is TRBV5-1, the J call TRBJ2-2, with a possible D match to TRBD2 (6 bases). CDR1 is SGHRS and CDR2 is YFSETQ in the germline V gene. Trimming took off 4 bases at V and 3 bases at J, with 13 bases between the two ends. This CDR3 has 15 residues. The CDR3 spells CASSRAGLDTGELFF. In DNA, the CDR3 is TGCGCCAGCAGCCGCGCGGGGTTGGACACCGGGGAGCTGTTTTTT.

As concerns this clone: Other DNA sequences from this sample encode an identical CDR3 as well. This sequence joins TRBV5-1 and TRBJ2-3, with D hard to call. This CDR3 is built from 13 residues. The germline V and J ends were trimmed by 0 bases and 6 bases, with 8 bases remaining between them. Germline loops: CDR1 SGHRS, CDR2 YFSETQ. The CDR3 loop is CASSLAGEDTQYF. CDR3 in DNA: TGCGCCAGCAGCTTGGCAGGTGAGGATACGCAGTATTTT.

The rearrangement joins TRBV14 to TRBJ2-1; D unclear. Germline CDR1 SGHDN, CDR2 FVKESK. Trimming removed 0 bases from V and 10 bases from J, with 4 bases in between. The CDR3 covers 11 residues. CDR3 amino acids: CASSQDQEQFF. In DNA, the CDR3 is TGTGCCAGCAGCCAAGATCAAGAGCAGTTCTTC.

This CDR3 reads CASSLRSWGNAYNEQFF. CDR3 DNA sequence: TGTGCCAGCAGCTTACGGAGTTGGGGAAATGCCTACAATGAGCAGTTCTTC. The chain uses TRBV11-1 and TRBJ2-1; D not resolved. Germline loops: CDR1 SGHAT, CDR2 FQDESV (reference sequence). This CDR3 has 17 residues. Trimming cost V 2 bases and J 2 bases, with 16 bases left between them.

The chain carries TRBV15 and TRBJ2-1; unclear D gene. The CDR3 totals 12 residues. V was cut by 0 bases and J by 9 bases, with 6 bases left in between. Germline CDR1 reads LNHNV; CDR2 reads YYDKDF (reference sequence). DNA of the CDR3: TGTGCCACCAGCAGAGATACGAGTGAGCAGTTCTTC. This codes for CATSRDTSEQFF.

A remark on this clone: The same CDR3 is also encoded by other DNA sequences in this sample. The chain is built from TRBV5-1 and TRBJ2-5; D remains unclear. CDR3 length equals 14 residues. The germline V and J ends were trimmed by 0 bases and 1 base, with 7 bases remaining between them. Germline CDR1 reads SGHRS; CDR2 reads YFSETQ. The CDR3 here is CASSLVGSQETQYF. In DNA form, the CDR3 reads TGCGCCAGCAGCTTGGTGGGCAGCCAAGAGACCCAGTACTTC.

The chain links TRBV11-2 to TRBJ1-1; 7 nucleotides agree with TRBD1. CDR1 is SGHAT, CDR2 FQNNGV, per germline. The ends lost 6 bases at V and 7 bases at J; junction bases unmatched: 14. The CDR3 consists of 15 residues. CDR3 protein: CASRGYGTGVFEAFF. The CDR3, as DNA: TGTGCCAGCAGGGGATACGGAACAGGGGTCTTTGAAGCTTTCTTT.

The chain couples TRBV6-1 to TRBJ2-5; D is ambiguous. Germline CDR1 is MNHNS and CDR2 is SASEGT. Trimming took off 0 bases at V and 4 bases at J, with 6 bases between the two ends. The CDR3 extends over 13 amino acids. The CDR3 is CASSEASRETQYF. DNA for the CDR3: TGTGCCAGCAGTGAAGCCAGTAGAGAGACCCAGTACTTC.

This chain links TRBV30 with TRBJ1-1, with D possibly being TRBD1 (6 bases). V lost 5 bases, J lost 0 bases, and 10 bases lay in between. Germline-derived CDR1 and CDR2 are GTSNPN and SVGIG (reference sequence). CDR3 size: 13 residues. The CDR3 DNA reads as TGTGCCTGGTGGACAGTTATGAACACTGAAGCTTTCTTT. It translates to CAWWTVMNTEAFF.

This clone is a singleton in its sample. V is TRBV18 and J is TRBJ1-6, with D possibly matching TRBD1 (5 bases). The CDR3 runs 14 residues. Germline assignment: CDR1 KGHSH and CDR2 LQKENI. Between the trimmed V and J ends, which lost 3 bases and 10 bases, there was a span of 13 bases. The CDR3 sequence is CASSPAGTGSPLHF. CDR3 nucleotide sequence: TGTGCCAGCTCACCGGCCGGGACGGGATCACCCCTCCACTTT.

The V and J genes are TRBV6-5 and TRBJ2-7; 9 bases align to TRBD1. The CDR3 spans 14 residues. V dropped 5 bases and J dropped 2; count of bases not matched to a gene: 4. In germline, CDR1 is MNHEY, CDR2 SVGAGI. The CDR3 coding sequence is TGTGCCAGCAGTGGAAGGACAGGGGCCTACGAGCAGTACTTC. Translating gives CASSGRTGAYEQYF.

V gene TRBV6-6 combines with J gene TRBJ2-7; 8 nucleotides agree with TRBD2. Losses at the gene ends were 7 bases for V and 3 bases for J; bases not matched to a gene: 11. Germline lookup yields CDR1 MNHNY and CDR2 SVGAGI (reference sequence). The CDR3 is 15 residues long. CDR3 loop: CASTETSAGVYEQYF. The CDR3 region has the DNA TGTGCCAGCACCGAGACTAGCGCAGGGGTCTACGAGCAGTACTTC.

The CDR3 protein is CASSGTVPGDTQYF. The CDR3 nucleotides read TGTGCCAGCAGCGGGACAGTTCCTGGAGATACGCAGTATTTT. The chain recombines TRBV28 with TRBJ2-3; 7 positions agree with TRBD1. The J segment lost 5 bases and the V segment lost 6 bases, leaving 8 bases of the junction unmatched. The CDR3 runs 14 residues. Germline V gives CDR1 MDHEN, CDR2 SYDVKM.

As concerns this clone: This may be a read error, as it is one base from a much larger clone. Distinct nucleotide sequences in the sample also encode this CDR3. The J gene is TRBJ2-2, the V gene TRBV11-3; no clear D gene. Trimming removed 5 bases from V and 5 bases from J, with 21 bases in between. CDR1 is SGHNT and CDR2 is YENEEA in the germline V gene. This CDR3 has 17 amino acids. The chain's CDR3 is CASSPNPISLGTGELFF. As DNA, the CDR3 is TGTGCCAGCAGCCCAAACCCAATATCCTTGGGGACCGGGGAGCTGTTTTTT.

The chain combines TRBV11-2 with TRBJ1-3; D is ambiguous. V was shortened by 5 bases and J by 0 bases, with 14 bases between the two germline ends. The CDR3 length is 16 residues. The germline V gene has CDR1 SGHAT and CDR2 FQNNGV. The CDR3 bases are TGTGCCAGCAGCCGCGGAGGGTTTTACTCTGGAAACACCATATATTTT. The encoded protein is CASSRGGFYSGNTIYF.

The rearrangement links TRBV11-2 to TRBJ1-1; TRBD1 is a possible D gene (6 bases). The CDR3 runs to 14 residues. The germline V gene has CDR1 SGHAT and CDR2 FQNNGV. V gave up 4 bases and J gave up 4 bases, with 13 bases separating them. The CDR3 DNA is TGTGCCAGCAGCTCAGGCGGGGGCCTCACTGAAGCTTTCTTT. This sequence encodes CASSSGGGLTEAFF.